This TCR beta chain was profiled in a study of blood T cell repertoires in COVID-19. The CDR3 is 14 amino acids. The V gene lost 4 bases and the J gene lost 3 bases, with 12 bases spanning the gap. From germline, CDR1 is SEHNR and CDR2 FQNEAQ (reference sequence). The repertoire was sequenced with immunoSEQ multiplex PCR; TCRdb's copy has only in-frame clones and lacks some. The table shows around 130,000 clones, with more than 65% occurring only once. This clonotype was obtained from a human donor in a cohort sampled during active COVID-19. Sequencing used peripheral blood. The chain uses TRBV7-9 and TRBJ2-5, with D possibly matching TRBD1 (5 bases). In DNA, the CDR3 is TGTGCCAGCAGCTCGCAGGGATGGGAAGAGACCCAGTACTTC. This sequence encodes CASSSQGWEETQYF.